These 32 T cell receptor beta chains were sequenced from one sample in a study of shared clonotypes between healthy human individuals. Repertoires were generated with immunoSEQ multiplex PCR, while TCRdb's copy carries only in-frame clones and drops some. The sample shows roughly 890,000 clones, 92% of them seen only once. Only CD45RO-negative cells positively selected for CCR7 counted as naive CD8 cells, so terminally differentiated effector memory CD45RA+ cells were excluded. The sequenced sample was naive CD8+ T cells sorted from blood. The receptor set was obtained from a man aged 30 to 45 in good health.

The V gene is TRBV7-6, the J gene TRBJ1-2, with 8 bases fitting TRBD1. CDR1 is SGHVS and CDR2 is FNYEAQ in the germline V gene. The CDR3 runs 14 residues. V shed 5 bases, J shed 3 bases, and the junction held 5 bases outside the gene matches. The DNA for the CDR3 is TGTGCCAGCAGCGCAGAGACAGGGGACTATGGCTACACCTTC. Protein sequence: CASSAETGDYGYTF.

The V and J genes are TRBV19 and TRBJ2-1; a weak D match, TRBD2 (5 bases). V was clipped by 1 base and J by 8 bases, with 12 bases between them. Germline CDR1 reads LNHDA; CDR2 reads SQIVND (reference sequence). CDR3 length equals 14 residues. CDR3 protein: CASSIGLSSYEQFF. CDR3 sequence (DNA): TGTGCCAGTAGTATAGGACTATCTTCGTATGAGCAGTTCTTC. The variable domain in full, with the rest retrieved from reference TRBV19 and TRBJ2-1, is DGGITQSPKYLFRKEGQNVTLSCEQNLNHDAMYWYRQDPGQGLRLIYYSQIVNDFQKGDIAEGYSVSREKKESFPLTVTSAQKNPTAFYLCASSIGLSSYEQFFGPGTRLTVL.

The rearrangement links TRBV7-6 to TRBJ2-3, with 11 nucleotides matching TRBD2. From germline, CDR1 is SGHVS and CDR2 FNYEAQ. Losses at the gene ends were 1 base for V and 5 bases for J; bases not matched to a gene: 5. CDR3 size: 16 residues. CDR3 coding DNA: TGTGCCAGCAGCTTAGAAGGACTAGCGGGTCGAGATACGCAGTATTTT. It is translated as CASSLEGLAGRDTQYF. Using reference TRBV7-6 and TRBJ2-3 for the parts outside the CDR3, the full variable domain is GAGVSQSPRYKVTKRGQDVALRCDPISGHVSLYWYRQALGQGPEFLTYFNYEAQQDKSGLPNDRFSAERPEGSISTLTIQRTEQRDSAMYRCASSLEGLAGRDTQYFGPGTRLTVL.

This chain links TRBV29-1 with TRBJ2-4, with D tentatively TRBD1 or TRBD2 (5 bases each). This CDR3 has 15 residues. Germline values: CDR1 SQVTM, CDR2 ANQGSEA. V was pared by 4 bases and J by 8 bases, with 21 bases between. CDR3: CSVVYQGRTFDIQYF. CDR3 DNA: TGCAGCGTTGTTTATCAGGGCCGGACTTTTGACATTCAGTACTTC.

The chain combines TRBV7-9 with TRBJ2-1; D gene uncertain. Trimming left V 2 bases short and J 0 bases short, with 8 bases between. Germline CDR1 and CDR2: SEHNR and FQNEAQ (reference sequence). CDR3 size: 15 residues. The DNA for the CDR3 is TGTGCCAGCAGCTTATTACTGAGCTCCTACAATGAGCAGTTCTTC. Protein sequence: CASSLLLSSYNEQFF.

V gene TRBV7-9 combines with J gene TRBJ2-2; no clear D gene. The length of the CDR3 is 14 residues. Germline V gene lookup returns CDR1 SEHNR and CDR2 FQNEAQ (reference sequence). Between the trimmed V and J ends, which lost 10 bases and 0 bases, there was a span of 12 bases. CDR3 protein: CATALESNTGELFF. The CDR3 DNA sequence: TGTGCCACGGCTTTAGAATCGAACACCGGGGAGCTGTTTTTT.

The V call is TRBV15, the J call TRBJ2-7, with TRBD1 matching 11 bases. The CDR3 spans 15 residues. V trimming: 3 bases; J trimming: 4 bases; junction bases outside the gene matches: 5. Germline V gene lookup returns CDR1 LNHNV and CDR2 YYDKDF (reference sequence). The CDR3 nucleotides are TGTGCCACCAGCAGGGGGACAGGGGGGCGATACGAGCAGTACTTC. As protein: CATSRGTGGRYEQYF. Using reference TRBV15 and TRBJ2-7 for the parts outside the CDR3, the full variable domain is DAMVIQNPRYQVTQFGKPVTLSCSQTLNHNVMYWYQQKSSQAPKLLFHYYDKDFNNEADTPDNFQSRRPNTSFCFLDIRSPGLGDTAMYLCATSRGTGGRYEQYFGPGTRLTVT.

The chain couples TRBV7-6 to TRBJ2-1; 10 bases line up with TRBD2. The germline gives CDR1 SGHVS, CDR2 FNYEAQ. Trimming at V came to 5 bases and at J to 9 bases, leaving 10 bases not matched to a gene. The CDR3 spans 15 residues. CDR3 DNA sequence: TGTGCCAGCAGCCCAGCGGGAGGGCCCCTTGGTGAGCAGTTCTTC. Translating gives CASSPAGGPLGEQFF. The full variable domain, in which reference TRBV7-6 and TRBJ2-1 provide the parts outside the CDR3, is GAGVSQSPRYKVTKRGQDVALRCDPISGHVSLYWYRQALGQGPEFLTYFNYEAQQDKSGLPNDRFSAERPEGSISTLTIQRTEQRDSAMYRCASSPAGGPLGEQFFGPGTRLTVL.

The rearrangement uses TRBV5-5 and TRBJ2-7, with D possibly being TRBD1 (7 bases). CDR1 and CDR2 from the germline V gene are SGHKS and YYEKEE (reference sequence). This CDR3 contains 14 residues. The V end was cut by 1 base, the J end by 4 bases, with 12 bases between. The CDR3 DNA is TGTGCCAGCAGCTTGAAGGCAGGGGGGTACGAGCAGTACTTC. It codes for CASSLKAGGYEQYF. Full variable domain (rest looked up from reference TRBV5-5 and TRBJ2-7): DAGVTQSPTHLIKTRGQQVTLRCSPISGHKSVSWYQQVLGQGPQFIFQYYEKEERGRGNFPDRFSARQFPNYSSELNVNALLLGDSALYLCASSLKAGGYEQYFGPGTRLTVT.

The J gene is TRBJ1-5, the V gene TRBV4-1; D unclear. Trimming took 1 base from V and 9 from J, leaving 13 bases between them. CDR1 and CDR2 from the germline V gene are MGHRA and YSYEKL. The CDR3 extends over 14 amino acids. In DNA form, the CDR3 reads TGCGCCAGCAGCCAAGGTCGGGTCTTAGGGCCCCAGCATTTT. Its translation: CASSQGRVLGPQHF.

The rearrangement uses TRBV6-5 and TRBJ1-2; D gene unclear. In germline, CDR1 is MNHEY, CDR2 SVGAGI. The CDR3 consists of 16 residues. V lost 2 bases and J lost 2, with 15 bases in between. The CDR3 DNA reads TGTGCCAGCAGTTACGGGATGACTGGTGGGAACTATGGCTACACCTTC. It is translated as CASSYGMTGGNYGYTF.

V gene TRBV5-8 combines with J gene TRBJ2-3, with 9 bases that match TRBD2. The CDR3 sequence is 15 residues long. Germline CDR1 reads SGHTS; CDR2 reads YDEGEE. J was trimmed by 4 bases and V by 0 bases; bases with no gene match: 3. CDR3 residues: CASSLGLAGSDTQYF. CDR3 nucleotides: TGTGCCAGCAGCTTGGGGCTAGCGGGATCAGATACGCAGTATTTT.

The chain has TRBV27 and TRBJ1-2; unclear D gene. There are 13 residues in the CDR3. Germline assignment: CDR1 MNHEY and CDR2 SMNVEV (reference sequence). Trimming cost V 3 bases and J 3 bases, with 8 bases left between them. In DNA, the CDR3 is TGTGCCAGCAGTTTTTTTGGGGACTATGGCTACACCTTC. This translates into CASSFFGDYGYTF.

This rearrangement joins TRBV5-1 to TRBJ2-7, with D hard to call. The germline V and J ends were trimmed by 0 bases and 7 bases, with 14 bases remaining between them. The germline V gene has CDR1 SGHRS and CDR2 YFSETQ. CDR3 size: 14 residues. The CDR3 bases are TGCGCCAGCAGCTTGGAAGTGTCGGGCCGGGAGCAGTACTTC. The encoded protein is CASSLEVSGREQYF.

V is TRBV5-1 and J is TRBJ2-5, with 7 nucleotides matching TRBD1. The V segment lost 0 bases and the J segment 5 bases; nucleotides outside the gene matches: 7. The germline V gene encodes CDR1 SGHRS and CDR2 YFSETQ. The CDR3 covers 15 residues. Here the CDR3 reads CASSLVHRGEETQYF. The CDR3 bases are TGCGCCAGCAGCTTGGTACACAGGGGTGAGGAGACCCAGTACTTC.

The V call is TRBV27, the J call TRBJ1-1; the D gene is possibly TRBD1 (6 bases). Between the trimmed V and J ends, which lost 4 bases and 5 bases, there was a span of 14 bases. The length of the CDR3 is 14 residues. Per germline, CDR1 MNHEY and CDR2 SMNVEV (reference sequence). The CDR3 loop is CASSSWEGGTEAFF. The CDR3 DNA sequence: TGTGCCAGCAGTTCCTGGGAGGGGGGGACTGAAGCTTTCTTT.

The V and J genes are TRBV4-1 and TRBJ2-2; 10 nucleotides line up with TRBD2. This CDR3 region has 17 residues. V shed 2 bases, J shed 8 bases, and the junction held 11 bases outside the gene matches. In germline, CDR1 is MGHRA, CDR2 YSYEKL. The CDR3 nucleotides are TGCGCCAGCAGCCAACGGTCCGTAGCGGGAGGCCAAGGGGAGCTGTTTTTT. Translated: CASSQRSVAGGQGELFF.

Concerning this clone: The sample contains more than one DNA sequence encoding this CDR3. The chain carries TRBV7-9 and TRBJ2-7; the match to TRBD1 covers 9 bases. Germline V gene lookup returns CDR1 SEHNR and CDR2 FQNEAQ (reference sequence). With 4 bases clipped from V and 0 bases from J, the junction kept 1 base outside the gene matches. There are 14 residues in the CDR3. This CDR3 reads CASSSTGGSYEQYF. The CDR3 nucleotides read TGTGCCAGCAGCTCGACAGGGGGCTCCTACGAGCAGTACTTC.

The V and J genes are TRBV7-9 and TRBJ1-4; D may be TRBD1 (6 bases). Deletions cut 5 bases from V and 5 bases from J, with 15 bases between. Per germline, CDR1 SEHNR and CDR2 FQNEAQ (reference sequence). The CDR3 contains 15 residues. The CDR3 DNA is TGTGCCAGCAGCAAACGGACAGCCCAAAATGAAAAACTGTTTTTT. Translating it yields CASSKRTAQNEKLFF. Full variable domain (remainder filled in from reference TRBV7-9 and TRBJ1-4): DTGVSQNPRHKITKRGQNVTFRCDPISEHNRLYWYRQTLGQGPEFLTYFQNEAQLEKSRLLSDRFSAERPKGSFSTLEIQRTEQGDSAMYLCASSKRTAQNEKLFFGSGTQLSVL.

The chain is built from TRBV29-1 and TRBJ2-3; possibly TRBD1 or TRBD2 for D (5 bases each). Trimming took 8 bases from V and 1 from J, leaving 16 bases between them. From germline, CDR1 is SQVTM and CDR2 ANQGSEA. The CDR3 is 14 amino acids. The CDR3 DNA is TGCAGCCTGAATTGGGGGAGAGGCACAGATACGCAGTATTTT. As protein: CSLNWGRGTDTQYF.

Turning to this clone: The same CDR3 is also encoded by other DNA sequences in this sample. The gene calls are TRBV5-1 and TRBJ2-7; 8 positions match TRBD1. The trim removed 0 bases at V and 2 bases at J, leaving 4 bases unmatched. The germline V gene has CDR1 SGHRS and CDR2 YFSETQ. This CDR3 contains 15 residues. CDR3 region: CASSLAGTGPYEQYF. The CDR3 DNA reads TGCGCCAGCAGCTTGGCCGGGACAGGACCCTACGAGCAGTACTTC.

The gene calls are TRBV27 and TRBJ2-7; 12 nucleotides match TRBD2. The CDR3 is 15 amino acids. The ends lost 5 bases at V and 4 bases at J; junction bases unmatched: 6. The germline V gene has CDR1 MNHEY and CDR2 SMNVEV (reference sequence). CDR3 protein: CASSPLAGGRYEQYF. CDR3 DNA: TGTGCCAGCAGTCCCCTAGCGGGAGGGCGGTACGAGCAGTACTTC.

This clone was counted a single time. The rearrangement links TRBV27 to TRBJ2-5; D is possibly TRBD1 or TRBD2 (5 bases each). V gave up 7 bases and J gave up 0 bases, with 15 bases separating them. The germline gives CDR1 MNHEY, CDR2 SMNVEV (reference sequence). This CDR3 is built from 15 residues. CDR3 sequence reads: CASTTFQGDQETQYF. The CDR3, as DNA: TGTGCCAGCACCACCTTTCAGGGAGACCAAGAGACCCAGTACTTC.

CDR3 sequence reads: CASSKVVVGHSYEQYF. As DNA, the CDR3 is TGTGCCAGCAGCAAGGTTGTGGTAGGCCACTCCTACGAGCAGTACTTC. V gene TRBV21-1 combines with J gene TRBJ2-7. TRBV21-1 is an annotated pseudogene. This CDR3 has 16 amino acids.

The rearrangement links TRBV7-2 to TRBJ2-5; no clear D gene. The CDR3 loop spans 14 amino acids. The ends were cut back, 2 bases at V and 4 bases at J, with 11 bases in the middle. CDR1 and CDR2 (germline): SGHTA, FQGNSA. CDR3 sequence (DNA): TGTGCCAGCAGCTTAATTCGGGCCGGAGAGACCCAGTACTTC. This sequence encodes CASSLIRAGETQYF. The variable domain in full, with the rest retrieved from reference TRBV7-2 and TRBJ2-5, is GAGVSQSPSNKVTEKGKDVELRCDPISGHTALYWYRQSLGQGLEFLIYFQGNSAPDKSGLPSDRFSAERTGGSVSTLTIQRTQQEDSAVYLCASSLIRAGETQYFGPGTRLLVL.

The chain uses TRBV2 and TRBJ2-2; D is undetermined. The CDR3 has 12 amino acids. Germline V lookup: CDR1 SNHLY, CDR2 FYNNEI. Trimming removed 3 bases at V and 7 bases at J, with 6 bases between. The CDR3 nucleotides are TGTGCCAGCAGTGATTATTTCGGGGAGCTGTTTTTT. Its translation: CASSDYFGELFF. Combining the CDR3 with reference TRBV2 and TRBJ2-2 gives the whole variable domain EPEVTQTPSHQVTQMGQEVILRCVPISNHLYFYWYRQILGQKVEFLVSFYNNEISEKSEIFDDQFSVERPDGSNFTLKIRSTKLEDSAMYFCASSDYFGELFFGEGSRLTVL.

V and J are TRBV6-5 and TRBJ1-5; TRBD1 agrees at 9 bases. Germline loops: CDR1 MNHEY, CDR2 SVGAGI. The CDR3 covers 14 residues. V was clipped by 6 bases and J by 6 bases; unmatched bases: 6. CDR3 residues: CASRAGTGLQPQHF. CDR3 sequence (DNA): TGTGCCAGCAGGGCCGGGACAGGGCTTCAGCCCCAGCATTTT.

This chain joins TRBV11-1 and TRBJ2-2; 7 nucleotides align to TRBD1. CDR3 size: 14 residues. V dropped 4 bases and J dropped 8; count of bases not matched to a gene: 7. Germline lookup yields CDR1 SGHAT and CDR2 FQDESV (reference sequence). The CDR3 region has the DNA TGTGCCAGCAGCTGGCAGGGGGATAGAGGGGAGCTGTTTTTT. It yields the protein CASSWQGDRGELFF.

With regard to this clone: In the same sample, other DNA sequences code for this CDR3. The chain couples TRBV5-1 to TRBJ2-7; TRBD1 matches at 8 bases. The junction had 6 bases not matched to a gene; V was cut back by 4 bases and J by 3 bases. Per the germline V gene, CDR1 is SGHRS and CDR2 is YFSETQ. The CDR3 totals 14 residues. Here the CDR3 reads CASSPGTGVYEQYF. CDR3 nucleotides: TGCGCCAGCAGCCCCGGGACAGGTGTCTACGAGCAGTACTTC.

This clone was detected only once. The chain recombines TRBV27 with TRBJ1-1, with TRBD1 as a possible D gene (6 bases). The germline CDR1 and CDR2 sequences are MNHEY and SMNVEV (reference sequence). The CDR3 spans 14 residues. Trimming left V 6 bases short and J 4 bases short, with 15 bases between. The CDR3, as DNA: TGTGCCAGCAGCTTCATACAGGGCTCCACTGAAGCTTTCTTT. It encodes CASSFIQGSTEAFF.

The chain joins TRBV27 to TRBJ2-1; TRBD2 agrees at 10 bases. There are 16 residues in the CDR3. J gave up 3 bases and V 7 bases, and 9 bases lay outside the gene matches. CDR1 and CDR2 from the germline V gene are MNHEY and SMNVEV (reference sequence). The DNA for the CDR3 is TGTGCCAGCACCCTACTAGCGGGACTTGACTACAATGAGCAGTTCTTC. Amino acid sequence: CASTLLAGLDYNEQFF.

This clone has a single count. The chain joins TRBV9 to TRBJ1-3; possible D gene TRBD1, 6 bases. The CDR3 extends over 15 amino acids. Germline-derived CDR1 and CDR2 are SGDLS and YYNGEE. Trimming stripped 4 bases from V and 4 bases from J, with 15 bases between. The CDR3 sequence is CASSQFGQTGNTIYF. The DNA of the CDR3 is TGTGCCAGCAGCCAATTCGGACAGACGGGAAACACCATATATTTT.